These 4 T cell receptor beta chains share one sample of origin, sequenced in a study of Ad26.COV2.S vaccination and SARS-CoV-2 variants. Treatment here: approximately 18 received Ad26.COV2.S at low or high dose, single or two shots; five or six received placebo; per-sample allocation not given. Sampling took place 63 days after the first vaccine or placebo injection. Profiled with immunoSEQ multiplex PCR; TCRdb holds only in-frame clones, not every one. The sample yields approximately 350,000 clones, around nine tenths seen once. The sample here was peripheral blood, taken in a trial of Ad26.COV2.S vaccine versus placebo. Receptors were obtained from a person aged 18-60 years who received the Ad26.COV2.S COVID-19 vaccine or a placebo.

The chain employs TRBV5-8 and TRBJ2-7, with D unclear. Between the trimmed V and J ends, which lost 0 bases and 5 bases, there was a span of 9 bases. Germline V gives CDR1 SGHTS, CDR2 YDEGEE. There are 13 residues in the CDR3. The CDR3 here is CASSLAEVNEQYF. The CDR3 nucleotides are TGTGCCAGCAGCTTGGCCGAGGTGAACGAGCAGTACTTC.

This clone was recorded a few times. The V and J genes are TRBV18 and TRBJ2-7; 10 bases match TRBD1. In germline, CDR1 is KGHSH, CDR2 LQKENI. This CDR3 has 15 amino acids. J was trimmed by 4 bases and V by 6 bases; bases with no gene match: 9. The CDR3 spells CASSHPDRGRYEQYF. CDR3 nucleotide sequence: TGTGCCAGCTCCCACCCAGACAGGGGGCGGTACGAGCAGTACTTC. Full variable domain (missing parts from reference TRBV18 and TRBJ2-7): NAGVMQNPRHLVRRRGQEARLRCSPMKGHSHVYWYRQLPEEGLKFMVYLQKENIIDESGMPKERFSAEFPKEGPSILRIQQVVRGDSAAYFCASSHPDRGRYEQYFGPGTRLTVT.

The chain employs TRBV29-1 and TRBJ1-2; 7 bases are shared with TRBD1. There are 14 residues in the CDR3. Per germline, CDR1 SQVTM and CDR2 ANQGSEA. V gave up 7 bases and J gave up 4 bases; unmatched junction bases: 12. The DNA for the CDR3 is TGCAGCGCCAGCCTAGCAGGGGGTTTCTATGGCTACACCTTC. Amino acids: CSASLAGGFYGYTF.

The chain couples TRBV5-4 to TRBJ1-2; tentative D call: TRBD1 (6 bases). Germline loops: CDR1 SGHNT, CDR2 YYREEE (reference sequence). This CDR3 region has 15 residues. The V end was cut by 4 bases, the J end by 1 base, with 14 bases between. CDR3 sequence: CASSQGHDLNYGYTF. In DNA, the CDR3 is TGTGCCAGCAGCCAGGGACACGACCTTAACTATGGCTACACCTTC.